This T cell receptor (beta chain) originates from a study of blood T cell repertoires in COVID-19. Study-level information: The origin of the acute and convalescent COVID-19 samples was the United States, Italy and Spain.

The CDR3 extends over 11 amino acids. Trimming stripped 9 bases from V and 3 bases from J, with 9 bases between. The germline CDR1 and CDR2 sequences are SGDLS and YYNGEE. Per the study methods: Reference gene primer amplification gave nucleated cell count estimates. TCRdb keeps only in-frame clones here, not all; method: immunoSEQ multiplex PCR. The V and J calls and clone size come from that table; D and trimming were worked out from the DNA. The sample has hundreds of thousands of clones, 90% seen once; the top ten hold about 1.7%. Participants were aged roughly 18 to 89 years from approximately 23 US areas. Cohorts were based on clinical histories the participants reported.

The sequence was collected from a woman aged 18-29 years with acute COVID-19. Sequenced sample: PBMCs or T cells enriched from blood (not recorded which). This chain uses TRBV9 with TRBJ1-2; D unresolved. CDR3 residues: CANGWYYGYTF. CDR3 nucleotides: TGTGCCAACGGGTGGTACTATGGCTACACCTTC.